The 29 T cell receptor beta chains below all came from one sample that was sequenced in a study of blood T cell repertoires in COVID-19 (dated by TCRdb to 2019 to 2021). Library prep was done by the immunoSEQ multiplex PCR assay. In TCRdb, the immuneACCESS table is reduced to in-frame sequences with V and J assigned. These tables do not hold every clone; where another copy was compared, an unresolved V gene accounts for under half, and the others remain unexplained. For this sample there are 450,000 or so clones; less than 95% appear just once. About 0.6% of the sample lies in the top ten. Input material: PBMCs or T cells enriched from blood (not recorded which). Receptors were obtained from a man between 18 and 35 years old who had recovered from COVID-19.

In its sample, this clone was seen once. This chain connects TRBV3-1 (or the pseudogene TRBV3-2) to TRBJ1-5; 8 positions match TRBD1. Germline lookup yields CDR1 LGHDT and CDR2 YNNKEL (reference sequence). The V segment lost 0 bases and the J segment 1 base; nucleotides outside the gene matches: 8. The CDR3 is 18 amino acids. CDR3 sequence (DNA): TGTGCCAGCAGCCAAGAATTTTTGCAGGGGGCAAGCAATCAGCCCCAGCATTTT. Protein sequence: CASSQEFLQGASNQPQHF.

The V gene is TRBV27, the J gene TRBJ2-5, with TRBD2 matching 12 bases. Trimming removed 5 bases from V and 3 bases from J; junction bases left unmatched: 1. Germline V gene lookup returns CDR1 MNHEY and CDR2 SMNVEV (reference sequence). This CDR3 comprises 14 residues. CDR3 DNA: TGTGCCAGCAGTCTAGCGGGAGGGGAAGAGACCCAGTACTTC. This codes for CASSLAGGEETQYF.

The rearrangement uses TRBV5-1 and TRBJ2-1, with D perhaps matching TRBD2 (6 bases). The V and J ends lost 3 bases and 2 bases respectively, with 12 bases between them. The CDR3 spans 15 residues. Germline assignment: CDR1 SGHRS and CDR2 YFSETQ. The CDR3: CASSSTSNPYNEQFF. For the CDR3, the DNA is TGCGCCAGCAGCTCTACTAGCAATCCCTACAATGAGCAGTTCTTC.

The V gene is TRBV2, the J gene TRBJ1-3, with TRBD1 identical over 9 bases. The CDR3 runs 15 residues. J gave up 4 bases and V 4 bases, and 5 bases lay outside the gene matches. CDR1 and CDR2 from the germline V gene are SNHLY and FYNNEI. The CDR3 nucleotides are TGTGCCAGCAGTGGGCCGGGACAGGGAGGAAACACCATATATTTT. Amino acid sequence: CASSGPGQGGNTIYF.

The genes are TRBV7-2 and TRBJ1-3; TRBD1 is a possible D gene (6 bases). The V and J ends lost 5 bases and 6 bases respectively, with 11 bases between them. In germline, CDR1 is SGHTA, CDR2 FQGNSA. CDR3 size: 13 residues. CDR3 in amino acids: CASSVTGTNTIYF. DNA of the CDR3: TGTGCCAGCAGCGTGACAGGAACAAACACCATATATTTT.

This sequence joins TRBV11-2 and TRBJ1-4, with D perhaps matching TRBD1 (6 bases). Trimming removed 1 base at V and 0 bases at J, with 9 bases between. There are 16 residues in the CDR3. Germline V gives CDR1 SGHAT, CDR2 FQNNGV. The CDR3 sequence is CASSLGWTATNEKLFF. DNA of the CDR3: TGTGCCAGCAGCTTAGGATGGACAGCAACTAATGAAAAACTGTTTTTT.

V and J are TRBV19 and TRBJ1-5, with TRBD1 matching over 11 bases. CDR1 is LNHDA, CDR2 SQIVND, per germline (reference sequence). Trimming removed 4 bases from V and 5 bases from J; junction bases left unmatched: 4. There are 15 residues in the CDR3. CDR3 amino acids: CASSKEDRGHQPQHF. The CDR3 DNA reads TGTGCCAGTAGTAAAGAGGACAGGGGGCATCAGCCCCAGCATTTT.

V usage is TRBV18 and J usage is TRBJ1-6, with 10 bases aligning to TRBD1. This CDR3 comprises 17 residues. The V and J ends lost 6 bases and 8 bases, in that order; junction bases with no gene match: 13. The germline gives CDR1 KGHSH, CDR2 LQKENI. The CDR3 loop reads CASSSSYRDRGYSPLHF. The CDR3 DNA is TGTGCCAGCTCCTCTTCCTACCGGGACAGGGGATATTCACCCCTCCACTTT.

This rearrangement joins TRBV6-5 to TRBJ2-2, with 10 bases lining up with TRBD2. V lost 0 bases to trimming and J lost 7 bases; unmatched junction nucleotides: 5. The CDR3 runs 16 residues. CDR1 is MNHEY, CDR2 SVGAGI, per germline. CDR3: CASSYSASGRIGELFF. The CDR3 DNA follows: TGTGCCAGCAGTTACTCCGCTAGCGGGAGAATCGGGGAGCTGTTTTTT.

In the case of this clone: The junction and the germline gene differ at one end; a read error may be behind it. The chain links TRBV5-1 to TRBJ2-3; TRBD2 aligns across 16 bases. The CDR3 consists of 16 residues. The V gene's germline CDR1 is SGHRS and CDR2 YFSETQ. The CDR3 DNA reads as TGCGCCGGCAGCCCCGGGACTAGCGGGAGGGCAGATACGCAGTATTTT. It specifies CAGSPGTSGRADTQYF.

The chain's CDR3 is CASSMIGTSGIREQFF. The CDR3 nucleotides are TGTGCCAGCAGCATGATAGGGACTAGCGGGATCCGAGAGCAGTTCTTC. The V gene is TRBV27, the J gene TRBJ2-1; 13 bases fit TRBD2. Germline CDR1 reads MNHEY; CDR2 reads SMNVEV (reference sequence). With 6 bases clipped from V and 10 bases from J, the junction kept 12 bases outside the gene matches. This CDR3 has 16 residues.

The V call is TRBV4-1, the J call TRBJ2-7; 7 nucleotides match TRBD2. Germline assignment: CDR1 MGHRA and CDR2 YSYEKL. V gave up 1 base and J gave up 2 bases; unmatched junction bases: 5. The CDR3 sequence is 15 residues long. The CDR3 coding sequence is TGCGCCAGCAGCCAAGTGTTAGCGGGTGCCTACGAGCAGTACTTC. As protein: CASSQVLAGAYEQYF.

The chain is built from TRBV30 and TRBJ2-5; 8 bases map to TRBD1. The CDR3 extends over 13 amino acids. J gave up 5 bases and V 3 bases, and 5 bases lay outside the gene matches. CDR1 and CDR2 from the germline V gene are GTSNPN and SVGIG (reference sequence). The CDR3 loop reads CAWSMTGVETQYF. As DNA, the CDR3 is TGTGCCTGGAGCATGACAGGGGTGGAGACCCAGTACTTC.

This clone was recorded only once. The rearrangement uses TRBV11-2 and TRBJ2-3; D remains ambiguous. The V end was cut by 4 bases, the J end by 4 bases, with 12 bases between. Germline V gene sequence: CDR1 SGHAT, CDR2 FQNNGV. The CDR3 has 14 residues. CDR3 residues: CASSSPLTPDTQYF. CDR3 bases: TGTGCCAGCAGCTCCCCGCTAACGCCAGATACGCAGTATTTT.

The chain employs TRBV19 and TRBJ2-5, with D possibly matching TRBD2 (5 bases). CDR3 size: 16 residues. Germline values: CDR1 LNHDA, CDR2 SQIVND (reference sequence). The V end lost 1 base, the J end lost 5 bases, and 17 bases lay between the germline ends. The CDR3 reads CASSIGSRVFWETQYF. CDR3 DNA: TGTGCCAGTAGTATAGGTTCGCGGGTGTTTTGGGAGACCCAGTACTTC. Full variable domain (remainder filled in from reference TRBV19 and TRBJ2-5): DGGITQSPKYLFRKEGQNVTLSCEQNLNHDAMYWYRQDPGQGLRLIYYSQIVNDFQKGDIAEGYSVSREKKESFPLTVTSAQKNPTAFYLCASSIGSRVFWETQYFGPGTRLLVL.

The chain carries TRBV7-3 and TRBJ1-6, with 8 bases fitting TRBD1. Germline V gene sequence: CDR1 SGHTA, CDR2 FQGTGA. CDR3 length equals 15 residues. Trimming cost V 5 bases and J 7 bases; bases outside gene matches: 7. CDR3 protein: CASSLDRGRNSPLHF. CDR3 DNA: TGTGCCAGCAGCCTAGACAGGGGACGGAATTCACCCCTCCACTTT.

The rearrangement uses TRBV5-4 and TRBJ2-2; maybe TRBD2 (6 bases). The germline gives CDR1 SGHNT, CDR2 YYREEE (reference sequence). The V end lost 4 bases, the J end lost 5 bases, and 12 bases lay between the germline ends. CDR3 length: 14 amino acids. CDR3 sequence reads: CASSPFRETGELFF. The CDR3 DNA sequence: TGTGCCAGCAGCCCATTTCGGGAGACCGGGGAGCTGTTTTTT.

J is TRBJ1-2 and V is TRBV28, with 7 bases that match TRBD1. V lost 6 bases, J lost 1 base, and 14 bases stayed unmatched. CDR3 length: 17 amino acids. Germline-derived CDR1 and CDR2 are MDHEN and SYDVKM. The CDR3 DNA reads as TGTGCCAGCAGCCGATTCGGACAGGTTGGGATTAACTATGGCTACACCTTC. Protein: CASSRFGQVGINYGYTF.

The gene calls are TRBV27 and TRBJ2-7; TRBD1 matches at 9 bases. After removal of 3 bases from V and 3 bases from J, the junction contained 3 bases not matched to a gene. The CDR3 loop spans 14 amino acids. The germline V gene encodes CDR1 MNHEY and CDR2 SMNVEV (reference sequence). CDR3 nucleotide sequence: TGTGCCAGCAGTTTTAGGGACAGGGACTACGAGCAGTACTTC. Translating gives CASSFRDRDYEQYF.

In nucleotides, the CDR3 is TGTGCCACCAACCTAGGGAGTGTCACCGGGGAGCTGTTTTTT. Its translation is CATNLGSVTGELFF. The V gene is TRBV28, the J gene TRBJ2-2; D is possibly TRBD2 (5 bases). Germline V gene data show CDR1 as MDHEN and CDR2 as SYDVKM. Trimming removed 10 bases from V and 4 bases from J, with 16 bases in between. The length of the CDR3 is 14 residues. Combining the CDR3 with reference TRBV28 and TRBJ2-2 gives the whole variable domain DVKVTQSSRYLVKRTGEKVFLECVQDMDHENMFWYRQDPGLGLRLIYFSYDVKMKEKGDIPEGYSVSREKKERFSLILESASTNQTSMYLCATNLGSVTGELFFGEGSRLTVL.

Of note for this clone: The junction does not match germline at one end; this may be a read error. The V gene is TRBV5-1, the J gene TRBJ1-1, with a tentative D call TRBD1 (6 bases). Germline V gives CDR1 SGHRS, CDR2 YFSETQ. The CDR3 is 12 residues long. CDR3 sequence: CASSSKGGALHF. CDR3 DNA: TGCGCCAGCAGCTCCAAGGGGGGGGCCTTACACTTT.

The chain joins TRBV29-1 to TRBJ2-5; the match to TRBD2 covers 11 bases. With V trimmed by 3 bases and J by 5 bases, 8 bases remained unmatched. Germline V lookup: CDR1 SQVTM, CDR2 ANQGSEA. This CDR3 is 15 amino acids long. The CDR3 DNA is TGCAGCGTTGAGGTTAGCGGGGGGGCCGAGGAGACCCAGTACTTC. It codes for CSVEVSGGAEETQYF.

The rearrangement uses TRBV19 and TRBJ1-1, with D perhaps TRBD1 (5 bases). Germline assignment: CDR1 LNHDA and CDR2 SQIVND (reference sequence). The CDR3 consists of 14 residues. With 6 bases removed from V and 3 bases from J, the gap between germline ends came to 14 bases. CDR3 bases: TGTGCCAGTAGCAGGGATGGTATTGACACTGAAGCTTTCTTT. It is translated as CASSRDGIDTEAFF.

The V gene is TRBV11-2, the J gene TRBJ1-3; TRBD1 matches at 9 bases. Trimming took 3 bases from V and 0 from J; bases not matched to a gene: 6. CDR3 size: 17 residues. Per germline, CDR1 SGHAT and CDR2 FQNNGV. The CDR3 reads CASSFETGQGSGNTIYF. For the CDR3, the DNA is TGTGCCAGCAGCTTCGAGACGGGACAGGGCTCTGGAAACACCATATATTTT.

J is TRBJ2-7 and V is TRBV13; 9 bases line up with TRBD1. The CDR3 totals 16 residues. The germline CDR1 and CDR2 sequences are PRHDT and FYEKMQ (reference sequence). The junction had 15 bases not matched to a gene; V was cut back by 7 bases and J by 5 bases. CDR3 region: CASTKGGTGSPHEQYF. The CDR3 DNA sequence: TGTGCCAGCACCAAAGGGGGGACAGGGAGCCCCCACGAGCAGTACTTC. Full variable domain (remainder filled in from reference TRBV13 and TRBJ2-7): AAGVIQSPRHLIKEKRETATLKCYPIPRHDTVYWYQQGPGQDPQFLISFYEKMQSDKGSIPDRFSAQQFSDYHSELNMSSLELGDSALYFCASTKGGTGSPHEQYFGPGTRLTVT.

The chain is built from TRBV28 and TRBJ2-7, with 7 nucleotides matching TRBD2. CDR3 length: 16 residues. V shed 3 bases and J 1 base; nucleotides not matched to a gene: 9. Looked up from germline, CDR1 is MDHEN and CDR2 is SYDVKM. The CDR3 spells CASSLSGMGGSYEQYF. CDR3 DNA sequence: TGTGCCAGCAGTTTGAGCGGGATGGGAGGGTCCTACGAGCAGTACTTC.

The J gene is TRBJ1-6, the V gene TRBV10-3; tentative D call: TRBD1 (6 bases). Trimming stripped 0 bases from V and 10 bases from J, with 16 bases between. This CDR3 has 16 residues. Germline values: CDR1 ENHRY, CDR2 SYGVKD. CDR3 sequence (DNA): TGTGCCATCAGTGAGTCGAGGGTCACAGGGACCTCACCCCTCCACTTT. Amino acid sequence: CAISESRVTGTSPLHF.

This chain joins TRBV25-1 and TRBJ1-5; the match to TRBD1 covers 7 bases. CDR1 MGHDK and CDR2 SYGVNS come from the germline V gene. There are 14 residues in the CDR3. After removal of 2 bases from V and 5 bases from J, the junction contained 3 bases not matched to a gene. In DNA form, the CDR3 reads TGTGCCAGCAGTGAACGGGACAGTCATCAGCCCCAGCATTTT. Translated: CASSERDSHQPQHF.

The genes are TRBV7-9 and TRBJ2-2, with TRBD2 matching 14 bases. CDR1 and CDR2 from the germline V gene are SEHNR and FQNEAQ (reference sequence). The V and J ends lost 4 bases and 4 bases, in that order; junction bases with no gene match: 11. The CDR3 is 19 residues long. The CDR3 region is CASSSQTSGGVPRTGELFF. DNA of the CDR3: TGTGCCAGCAGCTCTCAGACTAGCGGGGGGGTCCCCCGCACCGGGGAGCTGTTTTTT.